This T cell receptor (beta chain) originates from a study of blood T cell repertoires in COVID-19. Overall study: Acute-phase and convalescent COVID-19 samples originated in the United States, Italy and Spain. PBMCs, B-cell-depleted T cells, or T cells were the source of the cDNA or gDNA that made up the material.

Original methodology: Counts of nucleated cells, estimated from reference gene primer amplification, were obtained. Measured with immunoSEQ multiplex PCR; TCRdb has only the in-frame clones, and not every one. V and J calls and clone size are those listed in that table; D and trimming were worked out from the DNA. The sample includes some 200,000 clones, 80% to 90% of them seen just once. V gave up 3 bases and J gave up 7 bases, with 18 bases separating them. The CDR3 runs 15 residues. CDR1 and CDR2 from the germline V gene are MDHEN and SYDVKM. The chain has TRBV28 and TRBJ2-5; D possibly corresponds to TRBD1 (5 bases). The TCR originated in a human donor in a cohort sampled during active COVID-19. The sequenced sample consisted of peripheral blood. The chain's CDR3 is CASSLRLEGEMTQYF. In DNA, the CDR3 is TGTGCCAGCAGTTTGCGGCTAGAAGGGGAAATGACCCAGTACTTC. The full variable domain, in which reference TRBV28 and TRBJ2-5 provide the parts outside the CDR3, is DVKVTQSSRYLVKRTGEKVFLECVQDMDHENMFWYRQDPGLGLRLIYFSYDVKMKEKGDIPEGYSVSREKKERFSLILESASTNQTSMYLCASSLRLEGEMTQYFGPGTRLLVL.